Listed below are T cell receptor beta chains from one sample, sequenced in a study of a mutant IDH1 vaccine in newly diagnosed glioma. Sequenced by immunoSEQ multiplex PCR; TCRdb stores in-frame clones only, minus some. The data contain around 84,000 clones, 75% to 90% of them singletons. No antigens are known for them. The sequenced sample was PBMCs, obtained from a glioma patient whose treatment included an IDH1 peptide vaccine. Source of these receptors: a man aged 35 to 55 with glioma. Both conserved end residues are trimmed from each CDR3. The D gene is left open where the match is weak. For some rows the clone size is stated as once, few or many, or as a class when expanded; others skip it.

CDR3aa: ASSQGTSGSYEQY; len: 13; v_gene: TRBV2; abundance: .; d_gene: TRBD2
CDR3aa: ASSVATAGGRQETQY; len: 15; v_gene: TRBV9; abundance: .; d_gene: TRBD2
CDR3aa: ASSLDSAGGFAGANVLT; len: 17; v_gene: TRBV27; abundance: once; d_gene: .
CDR3aa: AWRGDRGNQPQH; len: 12; v_gene: TRBV30; abundance: many; d_gene: TRBD1
CDR3aa: ASSPTPLQGAGQVDTQY; len: 17; v_gene: TRBV18; abundance: .; d_gene: TRBD1
CDR3aa: ASVGQGAGNTIY; len: 12; v_gene: TRBV18; abundance: .; d_gene: TRBD1
CDR3aa: ASRKSQEHQY; len: 10; v_gene: TRBV28; abundance: .; d_gene: .
CDR3aa: ATRGRVNYNEQF; len: 12; v_gene: TRBV5-8; abundance: once; d_gene: .
CDR3aa: ASSLGHGQGSGTEAF; len: 15; v_gene: TRBV5-1; abundance: once; d_gene: TRBD1
CDR3aa: ASSSRGSQTQY; len: 11; v_gene: TRBV7-2; abundance: .; d_gene: .
CDR3aa: ASSTGTGTSGANVLT; len: 15; v_gene: TRBV5-1; abundance: .; d_gene: TRBD1
CDR3aa: ASSHGLSYEQY; len: 11; v_gene: TRBV7-2; abundance: .; d_gene: .
CDR3aa: ASSERGLGTLFSGANVLT; len: 18; v_gene: TRBV6-1; abundance: once; d_gene: .
CDR3aa: ATRGRRSSTGELF; len: 13; v_gene: TRBV19; abundance: .; d_gene: .
CDR3aa: ASSVFRDTHQPQH; len: 13; v_gene: TRBV9; abundance: .; d_gene: .
CDR3aa: ASSLRKGGNQPQH; len: 13; v_gene: TRBV28; abundance: .; d_gene: .
CDR3aa: ASSPYPGTGVNEQF; len: 14; v_gene: TRBV4-1; abundance: .; d_gene: TRBD1
CDR3aa: ASPGPNTEAF; len: 10; v_gene: TRBV19; abundance: few; d_gene: .
CDR3aa: ASSLAANSGPTDTQY; len: 15; v_gene: TRBV7-8; abundance: .; d_gene: TRBD2
CDR3aa: AIRPTGRQGEQY; len: 12; v_gene: TRBV10-3; abundance: .; d_gene: .
CDR3aa: ASKQDRSRETQY; len: 12; v_gene: TRBV19; abundance: .; d_gene: .
CDR3aa: AWSKPGLNQPQH; len: 12; v_gene: TRBV30; abundance: .; d_gene: .
CDR3aa: AWVGLAGDTGELF; len: 13; v_gene: TRBV30; abundance: .; d_gene: .
CDR3aa: ATSRLAGGTYNEQF; len: 14; v_gene: TRBV15; abundance: .; d_gene: TRBD2
CDR3aa: ASSYSGRPEAF; len: 11; v_gene: TRBV6-5; abundance: .; d_gene: .
CDR3aa: ASSYADAGGIGTQY; len: 14; v_gene: TRBV6-6; abundance: .; d_gene: .
CDR3aa: ASSMGTEYNEQF; len: 12; v_gene: TRBV5-1; abundance: few; d_gene: TRBD1
CDR3aa: ASSSRGQPYEQY; len: 12; v_gene: TRBV13; abundance: .; d_gene: TRBD1
CDR3aa: ASSQGPNYGYT; len: 11; v_gene: TRBV6-6; abundance: .; d_gene: .
CDR3aa: ASRSSYEQY; len: 9; v_gene: TRBV27; abundance: .; d_gene: .
CDR3aa: ASSYRDRGTSMTDTQY; len: 16; v_gene: TRBV6-7; abundance: .; d_gene: TRBD1
CDR3aa: AWSFGTPRVHNEQF; len: 14; v_gene: TRBV30; abundance: .; d_gene: .
CDR3aa: ASSPGGGGNQPQH; len: 13; v_gene: TRBV4-1; abundance: few; d_gene: .
CDR3aa: ASSLSQSGGETQY; len: 13; v_gene: TRBV6-5; abundance: .; d_gene: .
CDR3aa: AISDRTGVKNIQY; len: 13; v_gene: TRBV10-3; abundance: .; d_gene: TRBD1
CDR3aa: ASSQGDRRQEEKLF; len: 14; v_gene: TRBV4-3; abundance: .; d_gene: .
CDR3aa: ASSIYGTPSGEKLF; len: 14; v_gene: TRBV19; abundance: .; d_gene: .
CDR3aa: ASSQGSISNTGELF; len: 14; v_gene: TRBV4-3; abundance: .; d_gene: .
CDR3aa: ASSQEAGTDTQY; len: 12; v_gene: TRBV4-2; abundance: .; d_gene: .